This T cell receptor beta chain was identified in a study of metastatic and nonmetastatic thyroid tumors. Looking at the study overall: Peripheral blood and tumor or nodule samples from malignant and benign thyroid patients were compared.

All patients reached thyroid surgery having received no treatment beforehand. This clone was seen only a few times. Its antigen is unknown. A read error may produce the germline difference seen at one junction end. Study results and limitations: Reports indicated that malignant thyroid tumors showed significantly higher TCR beta diversity than benign nodules did, in blood and tumor.

Per the study methods: CDR3 differences across clinicopathological groups were used to build a distant-metastasis classifier for papillary thyroid cancer. MiXCR re-clonotyped the PCR reads for TCRdb. It is TCRdb's table, rather than the study itself, that gives the V and J calls and clone size. The data hold 46,000 or so clones, with about 16% observed a single time. This CDR3 is 17 amino acids long. Germline CDR1 MNHEY, CDR2 SVGEGT. The rearrangement joins TRBV6-2 or TRBV6-3 to TRBJ1-3; D is undetermined. This receptor was taken from a female donor with papillary thyroid cancer or a benign thyroid nodule (not recorded which). Some clones in this sample may be carry-over from other donors' samples. Sequencing was performed on blood. CDR3 residues: CASGYRPSGTSGNTIYF. CDR3 DNA sequence: TGTGCCAGCGGTTACCGGCCGTCGGGAACCTCTGGAAACACCATATATTTT.